This is a list of T cell receptor beta chains from one sample in a study of blood T cell repertoires in COVID-19. Using immunoSEQ multiplex PCR, the repertoire was profiled, and TCRdb retains in-frame clones only, with some absent. This sample yields about 150,000 clones, of which 85% to 90% are seen a single time; approximately 9% belongs to the top ten. The sample consisted of peripheral blood. Source of these receptors: a woman between 50 and 59 years old with active or convalescent COVID-19. CDR3s include the opening cysteine and the closing phenylalanine or tryptophan. The D gene is left open where the match is weak. Only some rows state a clone size, as once, few, many or a class for expanded clones.

clone size	J gene	V gene	D gene	CDR3 protein	CDR3 DNA
-	TRBJ1-6	TRBV6-5	-	CASSSEGSPLHF	TGTGCCAGCAGTTCGGAGGGTTCACCCCTCCACTTT
-	TRBJ1-3	TRBV19	TRBD1	CASSIPTGGNTIYF	TGTGCCAGTAGTATCCCGACAGGGGGAAACACCATATATTTT
-	TRBJ1-1	TRBV7-2	-	CASSSFGASNTEAFF	TGTGCCAGCAGCTCGTTTGGGGCCTCCAACACTGAAGCTTTCTTT
-	TRBJ1-5	TRBV9	TRBD1	CASSVGTGANQPQHF	TGTGCCAGCAGCGTAGGGACAGGGGCCAATCAGCCCCAGCATTTT
-	TRBJ2-1	TRBV27	TRBD2	CASRRLAGDYNEQFF	TGTGCCAGCAGGAGACTAGCGGGAGACTACAATGAGCAGTTCTTC
-	TRBJ2-7	TRBV19	TRBD1	CASSIETGETYEQYF	TGTGCCAGTAGTATCGAGACAGGGGAAACCTACGAGCAGTACTTC
-	TRBJ2-1	TRBV7-9	-	CASSPTSVYNEQFF	TGTGCCAGCAGCCCGACTAGTGTCTACAATGAGCAGTTCTTC
-	TRBJ2-2	TRBV6-6	TRBD2	CASVGLAGIGELFF	TGTGCCAGCGTTGGACTAGCGGGGATCGGGGAGCTGTTTTTT
-	TRBJ2-7	TRBV4-2	-	CASSQGLVNYEQYF	TGTGCCAGCAGCCAAGGACTAGTGAACTACGAGCAGTACTTC
-	TRBJ1-2	TRBV7-9	-	CASSLRGYGYTF	TGTGCCAGCAGCTTAAGAGGGTACGGCTACACCTTC
once	TRBJ2-1	TRBV5-6	TRBD1	CASSHRQGYEQFF	TGTGCCAGCAGCCACCGACAGGGTTATGAGCAGTTCTTC
-	TRBJ1-1	TRBV28	-	CASRGLGQGNTEAFF	TGTGCCAGCAGGGGACTAGGGCAGGGGAACACTGAAGCTTTCTTT
-	TRBJ2-2	TRBV23-1	-	CASSPKQGYVGTGELFF	TGCGCCAGCAGTCCGAAACAGGGCTATGTGGGTACCGGGGAGCTGTTTTTT
-	TRBJ1-6	TRBV4-2	TRBD1	CASSQEDRGHNSPLHF	TGTGCCAGCAGCCAAGAAGACAGGGGCCATAATTCACCCCTCCACTTT
few	TRBJ1-4	TRBV29-1	-	CSVKPQGNEKLFF	TGCAGCGTTAAACCTCAGGGAAATGAAAAACTGTTTTTT
-	TRBJ1-2	TRBV5-4	TRBD1	CASSLDGATGGFTDGYTF	TGTGCCAGCAGCTTGGATGGGGCTACAGGGGGCTTTACAGATGGCTACACCTTC
-	TRBJ1-1	TRBV5-5	-	CASSLWRDTEAFF	TGTGCCAGCAGCCTATGGAGGGACACTGAAGCTTTCTTT
-	TRBJ2-1	TRBV5-1	-	CASSLGTDQVNEQFF	TGCGCCAGCAGCTTAGGGACTGACCAGGTTAATGAGCAGTTCTTC
-	TRBJ2-7	TRBV5-1	-	CASSLITGPGYEQYF	TGCGCCAGCAGCTTGATTACAGGGCCTGGCTACGAGCAGTACTTC
medium-sized	TRBJ2-7	TRBV4-1	TRBD2	CASSQVASGGGYEQYF	TGCGCCAGCAGCCAAGTGGCTAGCGGGGGGGGCTACGAGCAGTACTTC
-	TRBJ2-7	TRBV28	TRBD1	CASISQGAAYEQYF	TGTGCCAGCATCTCACAGGGGGCGGCCTACGAGCAGTACTTC
few	TRBJ1-1	TRBV11-2	-	CASSLDLGRATEAFF	TGTGCCAGCAGCTTAGATCTGGGCAGGGCCACTGAAGCTTTCTTT
-	TRBJ1-1	TRBV5-4	-	CASRLSYGGTEAFF	TGTGCCAGCAGGTTGAGTTACGGGGGCACTGAAGCTTTCTTT
-	TRBJ1-5	TRBV2	TRBD1	CASSESRGHNQPQHF	TGTGCCAGCAGTGAAAGCAGGGGGCATAATCAGCCCCAGCATTTT
-	TRBJ2-7	TRBV7-2	TRBD2	CASSPPGRSYEQYF	TGTGCCAGCAGCCCCCCCGGGAGGAGTTACGAGCAGTACTTC
once	TRBJ2-6	TRBV21-1	-	CASSKRGGSGPVSSGANVLTF	TGTGCCAGCAGCAAAAGGGGGGGTAGCGGGCCCGTAAGCTCTGGGGCCAACGTCCTGACTTTC
-	TRBJ1-1	TRBV12-3/TRBV12-4	-	CASRYPGQGAFF	TGTGCCAGCAGATACCCAGGGCAGGGAGCTTTCTTT
-	TRBJ1-3	TRBV7-9	TRBD1	CASSLEGQGNGNTIYF	TGTGCCAGCAGCTTAGAAGGACAGGGGAATGGAAACACCATATATTTT
-	TRBJ2-1	TRBV6-6	TRBD2	CASSPPSGTKNEQFF	TGTGCCAGCAGTCCCCCCTCCGGGACTAAGAATGAGCAGTTCTTC
-	TRBJ2-5	TRBV7-2	TRBD2	CASSSSGGETQYF	TGTGCCAGCAGCTCGAGCGGGGGTGAGACCCAGTACTTC
-	TRBJ1-1	TRBV19	-	CASSMSNRPNTEAFF	TGTGCCAGTAGTATGAGTAACAGGCCGAACACTGAAGCTTTCTTT
-	TRBJ2-2	TRBV7-2	-	CASSFTGSYTGELFF	TGTGCCAGCAGCTTCACAGGGAGTTACACCGGGGAGCTGTTTTTT
-	TRBJ2-7	TRBV25-1	TRBD1	CASSGDRDFEQYF	TGTGCCAGCAGTGGGGACAGGGACTTCGAGCAGTACTTC
-	TRBJ1-5	TRBV9	TRBD1	CASSVVGQGEHF	TGTGCCAGCAGCGTCGTAGGACAGGGAGAGCATTTT
-	TRBJ1-1	TRBV10-3	-	CAIRTRDMNTEAFF	TGTGCCATCAGGACCAGGGACATGAACACTGAAGCTTTCTTT
-	TRBJ2-3	TRBV5-6	TRBD1	CASSLIIQGSDTQYF	TGTGCCAGCAGCCTAATCATACAGGGGTCAGATACGCAGTATTTT
few	TRBJ2-2	TRBV7-9	-	CASRENPNTGELFF	TGTGCCTCCCGGGAGAACCCGAACACCGGGGAGCTGTTTTTT
-	TRBJ1-2	TRBV5-4	TRBD1	CASSLDRGGGYTF	TGTGCCAGCAGTTTAGACAGGGGTGGTGGCTACACCTTC
-	TRBJ2-7	TRBV19	-	CASSIAGRGGLDEQYF	TGTGCCAGTAGTATAGCCGGAAGGGGGGGGCTAGACGAGCAGTACTTC
-	TRBJ2-7	TRBV27	TRBD1	CASSTLPGQSDYEQYF	TGTGCCAGCAGTACCTTACCGGGACAGAGCGACTACGAGCAGTACTTC
-	TRBJ1-5	TRBV18	TRBD1	CASSTTGALNQPQHF	TGTGCCAGCTCCACGACAGGGGCCCTCAATCAGCCCCAGCATTTT
-	TRBJ1-3	TRBV14	-	CASSRRQVSGNTIYF	TGTGCCAGCAGCAGACGACAGGTCTCTGGAAACACCATATATTTT
few	TRBJ1-2	TRBV7-9	-	CASSFGTTKNYGYTF	TGTGCCAGCAGCTTTGGGACAACTAAAAACTATGGCTACACCTTC
-	TRBJ1-5	TRBV30	-	CAWSQGQPQHF	TGTGCCTGGAGTCAGGGGCAGCCCCAGCATTTT
-	TRBJ1-2	TRBV7-2	TRBD1	CASSQRGGREYGYTF	TGTGCCAGCAGCCAGAGAGGGGGCAGGGAGTATGGCTACACCTTC
once	TRBJ2-7	TRBV11-2	-	CASSYGEEQYF	TGTGCCAGCAGCTACGGGGAGGAGCAGTACTTC
-	TRBJ2-7	TRBV20-1	TRBD1	CSASGDRQGISYEQYF	TGCAGTGCTAGTGGCGACCGACAGGGGATAAGTTACGAGCAGTACTTC
few	TRBJ1-1	TRBV29-1	-	CSGYGRSTNTEAFF	TGCAGCGGATATGGTCGAAGCACGAACACTGAAGCTTTCTTT
-	TRBJ2-3	TRBV5-3	TRBD2	CARSWPDKREGTDTQYF	TGTGCCAGAAGCTGGCCAGACAAGCGGGAGGGGACAGATACGCAGTATTTT
-	TRBJ1-2	TRBV15	TRBD1	CATSRDLTGGPFGYTF	TGTGCCACCAGCAGAGATCTGACAGGGGGCCCCTTTGGCTACACCTTC
-	TRBJ2-7	TRBV5-1	-	CASSFRGSTYEQYF	TGCGCCAGCAGCTTTAGGGGATCGACCTACGAGCAGTACTTC
-	TRBJ2-2	TRBV27	TRBD2	CASSSPGLAGGGITGELFF	TGTGCCAGCAGTTCGCCAGGACTAGCGGGAGGCGGAATCACCGGGGAGCTGTTTTTT
-	TRBJ1-1	TRBV18	TRBD1	CASSLTNDRVAEAFF	TGTGCCAGCTCTCTTACTAATGACAGGGTTGCGGAAGCTTTCTTT
-	TRBJ1-1	TRBV18	-	CASSQGSNTEAFF	TGTGCCAGCTCACAGGGGTCAAACACTGAAGCTTTCTTT
-	TRBJ2-1	TRBV19	TRBD2	CASSSSGLAGFEQFF	TGTGCCAGTAGTAGCTCAGGACTAGCGGGTTTCGAGCAGTTCTTC
-	TRBJ1-2	TRBV6-1	-	CASSEIGRAHYGYTF	TGTGCCAGCAGTGAAATAGGCAGGGCCCACTATGGCTACACCTTC
-	TRBJ2-1	TRBV7-6	TRBD2	CASSSSSGSNYNEQFF	TGTGCCAGCAGCTCCTCTAGCGGGAGTAACTACAATGAGCAGTTCTTC
-	TRBJ2-7	TRBV11-2	TRBD2	CASSPFSGGSEQYF	TGTGCCAGCAGCCCCTTTAGCGGGGGGAGCGAGCAGTACTTC
-	TRBJ1-1	TRBV21-1	-	CASSKGGDTEAFF	TGTGCCAGCAGCAAAGGGGGCGACACTGAAGCTTTCTTT